This T cell receptor (beta chain) was identified in a study of blood T cells in healthy people across ages. Whole-study findings and limits: Measured against age, TCR beta diversity per million T cells decreased in a roughly linear manner.

The CDR3 sequence is 17 residues long. The germline V gene encodes CDR1 SGHTA and CDR2 FQGNSA. With V trimmed by 5 bases and J by 3 bases, 9 bases remained unmatched. Points on this clonotype: Its antigen remains unknown.

Primers used in a second PCR of about 6 to 11 cycles were a sample-barcoded 5' primer and a J-beta primer mix. MiXCR was run by TCRdb on the 5' RACE reads, yielding one entry per CDR3 protein. The table has more than 650,000 distinct CDR3 sequences, approximately 22% seen once; the top ten hold 20% to 25%. Sequencing used blood. The chain carries TRBV7-2 and TRBJ2-3, with TRBD2 matching over 12 bases. This sequence originates from a man between 70 and 80 years old in good health. For the CDR3, the DNA is TGTGCCAGCAGCCTCCCCGGACTAGCGGGATGGACAGATACGCAGTATTTT. Its protein is CASSLPGLAGWTDTQYF.